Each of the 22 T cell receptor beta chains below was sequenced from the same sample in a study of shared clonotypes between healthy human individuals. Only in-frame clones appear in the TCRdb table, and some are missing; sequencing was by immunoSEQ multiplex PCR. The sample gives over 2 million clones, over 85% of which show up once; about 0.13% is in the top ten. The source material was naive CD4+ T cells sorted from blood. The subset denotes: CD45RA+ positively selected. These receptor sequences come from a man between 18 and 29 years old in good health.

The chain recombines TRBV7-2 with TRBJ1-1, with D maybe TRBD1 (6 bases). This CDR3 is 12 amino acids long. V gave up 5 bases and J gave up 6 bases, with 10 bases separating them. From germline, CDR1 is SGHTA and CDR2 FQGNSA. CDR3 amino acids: CASSRRTAEAFF. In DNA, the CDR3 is TGTGCCAGCAGCCGCCGGACAGCTGAAGCTTTCTTT.

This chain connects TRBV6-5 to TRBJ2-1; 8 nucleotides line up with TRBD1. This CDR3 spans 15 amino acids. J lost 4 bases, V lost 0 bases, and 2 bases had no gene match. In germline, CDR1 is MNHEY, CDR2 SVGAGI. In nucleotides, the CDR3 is TGTGCCAGCAGTTACTCAGGGGACAGGTACAATGAGCAGTTCTTC. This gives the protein CASSYSGDRYNEQFF.

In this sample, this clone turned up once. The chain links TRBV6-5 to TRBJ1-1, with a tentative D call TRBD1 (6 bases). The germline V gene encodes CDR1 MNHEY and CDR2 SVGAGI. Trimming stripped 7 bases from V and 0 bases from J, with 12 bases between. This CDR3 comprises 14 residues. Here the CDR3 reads CASTADSLNTEAFF. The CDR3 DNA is TGTGCCAGCACCGCGGACAGTTTGAACACTGAAGCTTTCTTT.

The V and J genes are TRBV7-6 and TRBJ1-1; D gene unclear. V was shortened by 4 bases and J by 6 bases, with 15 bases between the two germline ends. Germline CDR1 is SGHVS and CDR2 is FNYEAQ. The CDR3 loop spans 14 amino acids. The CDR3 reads CASSSGRPRAEAFF. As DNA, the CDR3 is TGTGCCAGCAGCTCTGGACGGCCTAGGGCTGAAGCTTTCTTT. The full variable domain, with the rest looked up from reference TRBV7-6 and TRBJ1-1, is GAGVSQSPRYKVTKRGQDVALRCDPISGHVSLYWYRQALGQGPEFLTYFNYEAQQDKSGLPNDRFSAERPEGSISTLTIQRTEQRDSAMYRCASSSGRPRAEAFFGQGTRLTVV.

The CDR3 reads CASSVGVAQETQYF. The CDR3 DNA is TGTGCCAGCAGTGTTGGAGTAGCCCAAGAGACCCAGTACTTC. The chain recombines TRBV2 with TRBJ2-5; D gene unclear. Germline assignment: CDR1 SNHLY and CDR2 FYNNEI. The CDR3 contains 14 residues. V was cut by 4 bases and J by 1 base, with 10 bases left in between.

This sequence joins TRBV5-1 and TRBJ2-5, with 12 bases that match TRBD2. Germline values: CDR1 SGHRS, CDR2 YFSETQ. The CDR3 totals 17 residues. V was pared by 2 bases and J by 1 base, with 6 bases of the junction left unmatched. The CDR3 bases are TGCGCCAGCAGCTTTACTCCTAGCGGGAGGGCCCAAGAGACCCAGTACTTC. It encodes CASSFTPSGRAQETQYF.

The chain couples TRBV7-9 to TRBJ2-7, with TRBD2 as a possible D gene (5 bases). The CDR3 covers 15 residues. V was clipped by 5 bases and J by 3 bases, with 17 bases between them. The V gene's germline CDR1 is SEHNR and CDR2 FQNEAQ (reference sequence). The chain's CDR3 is CASSRNREIGYEQYF. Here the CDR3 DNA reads TGTGCCAGCAGCAGGAACCGGGAAATTGGCTACGAGCAGTACTTC.

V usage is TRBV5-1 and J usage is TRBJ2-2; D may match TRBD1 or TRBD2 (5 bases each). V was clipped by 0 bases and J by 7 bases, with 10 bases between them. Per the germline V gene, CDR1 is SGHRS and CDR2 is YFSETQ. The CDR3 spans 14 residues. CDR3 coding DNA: TGCGCCAGCAGCTTGGAGGGGACGATCGGGGAGCTGTTTTTT. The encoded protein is CASSLEGTIGELFF.

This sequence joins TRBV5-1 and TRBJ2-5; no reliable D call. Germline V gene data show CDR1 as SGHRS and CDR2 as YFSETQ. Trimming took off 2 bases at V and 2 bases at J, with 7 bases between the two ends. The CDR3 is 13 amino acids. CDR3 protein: CASSLHPQETQYF. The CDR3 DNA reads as TGCGCCAGCAGCTTACACCCACAAGAGACCCAGTACTTC.

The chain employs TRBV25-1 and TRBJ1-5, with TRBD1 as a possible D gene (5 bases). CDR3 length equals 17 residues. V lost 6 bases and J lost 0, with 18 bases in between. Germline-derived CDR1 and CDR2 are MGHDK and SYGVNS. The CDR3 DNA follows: TGTGCCAGCAGCGAGGGGCCGTTAGATTATAGCAATCAGCCCCAGCATTTT. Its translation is CASSEGPLDYSNQPQHF. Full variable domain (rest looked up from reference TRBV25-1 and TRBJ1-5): EADIYQTPRYLVIGTGKKITLECSQTMGHDKMYWYQQDPGMELHLIHYSYGVNSTEKGDLSSESTVSRIRTEHFPLTLESARPSHTSQYLCASSEGPLDYSNQPQHFGDGTRLSIL.

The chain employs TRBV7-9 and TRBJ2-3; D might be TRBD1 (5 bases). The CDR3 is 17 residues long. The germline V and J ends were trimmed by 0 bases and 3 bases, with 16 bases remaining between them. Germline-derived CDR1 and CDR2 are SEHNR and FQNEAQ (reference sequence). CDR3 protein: CASSLARQNYATDTQYF. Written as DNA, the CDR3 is TGTGCCAGCAGCTTAGCTAGACAGAATTACGCTACAGATACGCAGTATTTT.

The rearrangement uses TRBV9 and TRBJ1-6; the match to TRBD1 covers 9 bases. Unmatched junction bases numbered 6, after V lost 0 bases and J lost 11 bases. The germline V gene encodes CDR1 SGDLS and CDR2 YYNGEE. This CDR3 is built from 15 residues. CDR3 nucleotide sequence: TGTGCCAGCAGCGTAGGCGGGACAGGGTACCCACCCCTCCACTTT. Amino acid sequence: CASSVGGTGYPPLHF.

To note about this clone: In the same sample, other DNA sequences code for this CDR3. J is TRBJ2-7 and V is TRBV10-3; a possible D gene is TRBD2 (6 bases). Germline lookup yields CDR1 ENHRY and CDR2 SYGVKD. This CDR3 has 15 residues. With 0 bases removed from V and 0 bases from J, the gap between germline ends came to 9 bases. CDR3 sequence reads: CAISESGGNSYEQYF. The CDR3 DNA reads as TGTGCCATCAGTGAGTCCGGGGGTAACTCCTACGAGCAGTACTTC.

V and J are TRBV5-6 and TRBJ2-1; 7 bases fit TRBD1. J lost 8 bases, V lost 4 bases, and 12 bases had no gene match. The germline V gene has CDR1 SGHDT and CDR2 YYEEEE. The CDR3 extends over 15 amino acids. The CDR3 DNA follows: TGTGCCAGCAGCCTTGGGACAGAGTCCCTTTATGAGCAGTTCTTC. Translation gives CASSLGTESLYEQFF. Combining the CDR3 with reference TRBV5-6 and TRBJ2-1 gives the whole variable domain DAGVTQSPTHLIKTRGQQVTLRCSPKSGHDTVSWYQQALGQGPQFIFQYYEEEERQRGNFPDRFSGHQFPNYSSELNVNALLLGDSALYLCASSLGTESLYEQFFGPGTRLTVL.

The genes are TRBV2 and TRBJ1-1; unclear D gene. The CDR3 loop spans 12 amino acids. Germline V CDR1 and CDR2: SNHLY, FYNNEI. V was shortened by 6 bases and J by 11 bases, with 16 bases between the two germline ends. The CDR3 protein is CASRGSPPAAFF. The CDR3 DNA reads TGTGCCAGCAGGGGGAGTCCCCCTGCGGCTTTCTTT.

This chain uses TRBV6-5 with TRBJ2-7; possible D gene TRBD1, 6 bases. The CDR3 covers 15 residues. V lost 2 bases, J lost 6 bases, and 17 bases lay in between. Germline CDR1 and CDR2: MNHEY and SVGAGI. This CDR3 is CASSYAGRGRGEQYF. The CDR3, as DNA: TGTGCCAGCAGTTACGCGGGCAGGGGAAGGGGCGAGCAGTACTTC.

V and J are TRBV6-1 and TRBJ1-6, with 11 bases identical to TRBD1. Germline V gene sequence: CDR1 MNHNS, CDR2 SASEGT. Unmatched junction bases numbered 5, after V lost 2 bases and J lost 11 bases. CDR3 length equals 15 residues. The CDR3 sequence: CASSESDRGRAPLHF. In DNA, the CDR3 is TGTGCCAGCAGTGAATCGGACAGGGGGCGAGCACCCCTCCACTTT.

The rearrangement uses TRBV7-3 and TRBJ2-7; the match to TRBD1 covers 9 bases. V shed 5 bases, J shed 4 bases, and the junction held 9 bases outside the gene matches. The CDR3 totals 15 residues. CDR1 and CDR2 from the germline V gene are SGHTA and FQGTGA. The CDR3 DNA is TGTGCCAGCAGCCCCACAGGGGGCGCCAATTACGAGCAGTACTTC. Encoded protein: CASSPTGGANYEQYF.

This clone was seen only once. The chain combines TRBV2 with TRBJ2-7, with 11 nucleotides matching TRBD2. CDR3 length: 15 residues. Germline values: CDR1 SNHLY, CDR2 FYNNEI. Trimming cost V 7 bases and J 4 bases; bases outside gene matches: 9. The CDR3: CASTPEASGRYEQYF. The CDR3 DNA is TGTGCCAGCACCCCGGAGGCTAGCGGGAGGTACGAGCAGTACTTC.

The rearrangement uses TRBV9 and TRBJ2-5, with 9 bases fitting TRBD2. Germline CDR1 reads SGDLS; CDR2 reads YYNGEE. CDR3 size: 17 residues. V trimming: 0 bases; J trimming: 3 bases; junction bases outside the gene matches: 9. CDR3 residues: CASSVEPAGGPKETQYF. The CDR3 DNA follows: TGTGCCAGCAGCGTAGAACCAGCGGGGGGCCCTAAAGAGACCCAGTACTTC.

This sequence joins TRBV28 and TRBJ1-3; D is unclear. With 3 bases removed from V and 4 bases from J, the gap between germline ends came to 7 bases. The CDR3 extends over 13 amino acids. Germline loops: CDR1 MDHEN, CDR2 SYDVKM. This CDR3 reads CASSFVAGNTIYF. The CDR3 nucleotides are TGTGCCAGCAGTTTCGTAGCGGGAAACACCATATATTTT. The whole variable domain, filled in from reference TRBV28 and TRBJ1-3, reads DVKVTQSSRYLVKRTGEKVFLECVQDMDHENMFWYRQDPGLGLRLIYFSYDVKMKEKGDIPEGYSVSREKKERFSLILESASTNQTSMYLCASSFVAGNTIYFGEGSWLTVV.

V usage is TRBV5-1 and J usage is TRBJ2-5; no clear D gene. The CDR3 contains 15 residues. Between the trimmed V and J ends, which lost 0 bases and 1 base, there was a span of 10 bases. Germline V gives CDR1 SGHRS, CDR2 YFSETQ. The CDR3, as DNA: TGCGCCAGCAGCTTGGCCCTAGGTCCCCAAGAGACCCAGTACTTC. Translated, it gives CASSLALGPQETQYF.